Presented here are 27 T cell receptor beta chains from one specimen sequenced in a study of Ad26.COV2.S vaccination and SARS-CoV-2 variants. Treatment specified: some 20 received Ad26.COV2.S at low or high dose, single or two shots; about 5 received placebo; per-sample allocation not given. Collection of the samples took place on day 63 after the first injection of vaccine or placebo. Some clones are missing from TCRdb's copy, which holds only in-frame ones; the method was immunoSEQ multiplex PCR. The sample includes hundreds of thousands of clones, around 93% of them seen just once. The specimen comprised peripheral blood, sampled in a trial of Ad26.COV2.S vaccine versus placebo. The receptors come from a person aged 18-65 years who received the Ad26.COV2.S COVID-19 vaccine or a placebo.

A single count supports this clone. The chain is built from TRBV7-7 and TRBJ1-6, with D tentatively TRBD1 (6 bases). The CDR3 spans 20 residues. CDR1 and CDR2 (germline): SSHAT, FNYEAQ (reference sequence). V was trimmed by 4 bases and J by 6 bases, leaving 28 bases between them. CDR3 region: CASSSTLTGSPPVCNSPLHF. The CDR3 bases are TGTGCCAGCAGCTCGACACTGACAGGATCGCCCCCTGTATGTAATTCACCCCTCCACTTT.

The rearrangement uses TRBV14 and TRBJ2-2; D is ambiguous. The germline V and J ends were trimmed by 0 bases and 8 bases, with 4 bases remaining between them. Germline CDR1 reads SGHDN; CDR2 reads FVKESK. The CDR3 covers 12 residues. Here the CDR3 reads CASSQDWGELFF. The CDR3 DNA follows: TGTGCCAGCAGCCAAGATTGGGGGGAGCTGTTTTTT.

This chain uses TRBV3-1 (or the pseudogene TRBV3-2) with TRBJ2-2; TRBD2 might be the D (6 bases). This CDR3 comprises 12 residues. V lost 8 bases to trimming and J lost 6 bases, with 10 bases between them. The germline gives CDR1 LGHDT, CDR2 YNNKEL (reference sequence). The CDR3 DNA reads TGTGCCAGCTGGAGGGAGGCCGGGGAGCTGTTTTTT. Its protein product is CASWREAGELFF.

The chain joins TRBV9 to TRBJ1-4; the D is unclear. V shed 1 base and J shed 3 bases, with 4 bases lying between them. Germline lookup yields CDR1 SGDLS and CDR2 YYNGEE. The CDR3 consists of 13 residues. The CDR3 here is CASSVNPNEKLFF. The CDR3 coding sequence is TGTGCCAGCAGCGTAAACCCTAATGAAAAACTGTTTTTT.

The rearrangement links TRBV5-1 to TRBJ1-1; D not resolved. The germline V and J ends were trimmed by 0 bases and 6 bases, with 9 bases remaining between them. Germline CDR1 reads SGHRS; CDR2 reads YFSETQ. This CDR3 is built from 13 residues. CDR3 region: CASSLGAGPEAFF. Here the CDR3 DNA reads TGCGCCAGCAGCTTGGGCGCAGGTCCTGAAGCTTTCTTT.

The rearrangement joins TRBV27 to TRBJ2-7; D is unclear. The CDR3 covers 13 residues. Trimming left V 8 bases short and J 5 bases short, with 16 bases between. Germline V CDR1 and CDR2: MNHEY, SMNVEV (reference sequence). The CDR3 reads CASWAGNLHEQYF. The DNA for the CDR3 is TGTGCCAGCTGGGCTGGAAACCTGCACGAGCAGTACTTC.

The CDR3 sequence is CASSSFSIPGQPDNEQFF. The CDR3 DNA follows: TGTGCCAGCAGTTCATTTTCTATCCCGGGACAGCCCGACAATGAGCAGTTCTTC. The V call is TRBV27, the J call TRBJ2-1; 7 nucleotides align to TRBD1. The germline CDR1 and CDR2 sequences are MNHEY and SMNVEV (reference sequence). V gave up 4 bases and J gave up 5 bases; unmatched junction bases: 17. This CDR3 comprises 18 residues.

This sequence joins TRBV11-3 and TRBJ1-1; tentative D call: TRBD1 (6 bases). Germline assignment: CDR1 SGHNT and CDR2 YENEEA. Trimming removed 2 bases at V and 4 bases at J, with 8 bases between. The CDR3 totals 13 residues. CDR3 nucleotide sequence: TGTGCCAGCAGCTTAATACAGGGCACTGAAGCTTTCTTT. It yields the protein CASSLIQGTEAFF.

The rearrangement joins TRBV27 to TRBJ2-6; TRBD2 matches 9 bases. Germline V gives CDR1 MNHEY, CDR2 SMNVEV (reference sequence). With V trimmed by 2 bases and J by 0 bases, 11 bases remained unmatched. The CDR3 sequence is 20 residues long. This CDR3 reads CASSLAGGLSANSGANVLTF. CDR3 DNA: TGTGCCAGCAGTTTAGCGGGGGGGCTATCCGCCAACTCTGGGGCCAACGTCCTGACTTTC.

This clone has more than one count but fewer than ten. Written as DNA, the CDR3 is TGTGCCAGCAGCTTAGAATCAGGGGGCCCCTCCTACGAGCAGTACTTC. Translated: CASSLESGGPSYEQYF. This chain connects TRBV7-9 to TRBJ2-7; 8 bases are shared with TRBD1. The V gene end was trimmed by 1 base and the J gene end by 0 bases; junction bases not matched to a gene: 5. CDR1 SEHNR and CDR2 FQNEAQ come from the germline V gene (reference sequence). The CDR3 totals 16 residues.

This sequence joins TRBV2 and TRBJ2-7; 7 bases map to TRBD1. J gave up 5 bases and V 7 bases, and 8 bases lay outside the gene matches. The germline CDR1 and CDR2 sequences are SNHLY and FYNNEI. The CDR3 sequence is 13 residues long. In DNA form, the CDR3 reads TGTGCCAGCACCGGCCCCGGACAGGACGAGCAGTACTTC. Its protein product is CASTGPGQDEQYF.

The chain combines TRBV30 with TRBJ1-6; D ambiguous. This CDR3 comprises 12 residues. The V and J ends lost 1 base and 7 bases respectively, with 5 bases between them. In germline, CDR1 is GTSNPN, CDR2 SVGIG (reference sequence). CDR3: CAWSGPNSPLHF. CDR3 in DNA: TGTGCCTGGAGTGGGCCCAATTCACCCCTCCACTTT.

CDR3: CATRRGDEQYF. CDR3 sequence (DNA): TGTGCCACCAGGAGGGGGGACGAGCAGTACTTC. The chain is built from TRBV24-1 and TRBJ2-7; D may be TRBD1 or TRBD2 (6 bases each). V was trimmed by 7 bases and J by 5 bases, leaving 8 bases between them. CDR1 KGHDR and CDR2 SFDVKD come from the germline V gene. The length of the CDR3 is 11 residues.

V is TRBV11-2 and J is TRBJ1-6; D gene unclear. Germline-derived CDR1 and CDR2 are SGHAT and FQNNGV. Trimming removed 3 bases at V and 10 bases at J, with 7 bases between. There are 12 residues in the CDR3. The CDR3 protein is CASSFKLSPLHF. CDR3 DNA: TGTGCCAGCAGCTTCAAGCTCTCACCCCTCCACTTT.

Only a few counts were recorded for this clone. The rearrangement uses TRBV28 and TRBJ2-4; D is unclear. Trimming removed 7 bases from V and 8 bases from J, with 24 bases in between. Germline loops: CDR1 MDHEN, CDR2 SYDVKM. This CDR3 has 16 amino acids. DNA for the CDR3: TGTGCCAGCACCCCTTCGGAAAGAGCGAGTGTGGACATTCAGTACTTC. Translating it yields CASTPSERASVDIQYF.

V usage is TRBV15 and J usage is TRBJ2-5; 11 bases match TRBD2. CDR1 LNHNV and CDR2 YYDKDF come from the germline V gene (reference sequence). V was clipped by 1 base and J by 10 bases; unmatched bases: 8. The CDR3 totals 15 residues. CDR3 region: CATSRVRLAGGHQYF. DNA for the CDR3: TGTGCCACCAGCAGAGTACGCCTAGCGGGGGGCCACCAGTACTTC.

The chain uses TRBV18 and TRBJ2-6; 8 bases map to TRBD1. The CDR3 extends over 19 amino acids. Per germline, CDR1 KGHSH and CDR2 LQKENI. V shed 0 bases, J shed 0 bases, and the junction held 7 bases outside the gene matches. The CDR3 bases are TGTGCCAGCTCACCACCGGCGGGACAGGTGACCTCTGGGGCCAACGTCCTGACTTTC. Its protein product is CASSPPAGQVTSGANVLTF.

A single count supports this clone. The rearrangement links TRBV4-1 to TRBJ2-1; 8 bases match TRBD2. The CDR3 totals 18 residues. V was clipped by 1 base and J by 1 base; unmatched bases: 9. CDR1 is MGHRA, CDR2 YSYEKL, per germline. This CDR3 is CASSQGFRLAGSYNEQFF. DNA of the CDR3: TGCGCCAGCAGCCAAGGTTTTAGGCTAGCGGGTTCCTACAATGAGCAGTTCTTC.

J is TRBJ1-2 and V is TRBV7-8, with a possible D match to TRBD1 (5 bases). CDR3 length: 13 amino acids. CDR1 and CDR2 from the germline V gene are SGHVS and FQNEAQ. Trimming cost V 2 bases and J 4 bases, with 8 bases left between them. CDR3 DNA sequence: TGTGCCAGCAGCTTATATGGGGGCTATGGCTACACCTTC. Protein: CASSLYGGYGYTF.

V and J are TRBV27 and TRBJ2-7; D unclear. The CDR3 contains 14 residues. The V end was cut by 5 bases, the J end by 2 bases, with 13 bases between. Germline CDR1 and CDR2: MNHEY and SMNVEV (reference sequence). The CDR3 loop is CASSPQEGPYEQYF. In DNA form, the CDR3 reads TGTGCCAGCAGTCCCCAGGAAGGGCCCTACGAGCAGTACTTC.

The rearrangement joins TRBV25-1 to TRBJ1-2, with 10 bases matching TRBD1. This CDR3 region has 13 residues. V was pared by 10 bases and J by 4 bases, with 6 bases of the junction left unmatched. The germline V gene encodes CDR1 MGHDK and CDR2 SYGVNS. For the CDR3, the DNA is TGTGCCACCCAGGGACAGGGGTTCTATGGCTACACCTTC. Amino acids: CATQGQGFYGYTF.

This chain links TRBV12-3 or TRBV12-4 with TRBJ2-3; possibly TRBD2 for D (6 bases). The V end was cut by 3 bases, the J end by 14 bases, with 15 bases between. The CDR3 length is 12 residues. CDR3 bases: TGTGCCAGCAGTTTGTTTGCGGGGTATCCGTATTTT. As protein: CASSLFAGYPYF.

This clone was counted once. The sample holds other DNA sequences that translate to the same CDR3. The genes are TRBV5-1 and TRBJ1-3; D not certain. This CDR3 comprises 13 residues. Trimming shortened V by 0 bases and J by 4 bases, and 5 bases separated the two germline ends. CDR1 is SGHRS, CDR2 YFSETQ, per germline. The CDR3 bases are TGCGCCAGCAGCTTGGAGTCCGGAAACACCATATATTTT. Its translation: CASSLESGNTIYF.

V usage is TRBV9 and J usage is TRBJ2-1; D is possibly TRBD1 or TRBD2 (6 bases each). This CDR3 comprises 15 residues. Looked up from germline, CDR1 is SGDLS and CDR2 is YYNGEE. V was trimmed by 4 bases and J by 0 bases, leaving 11 bases between them. CDR3 loop: CASSPGGHSYNEQFF. CDR3 sequence (DNA): TGTGCCAGCAGCCCCGGGGGCCACTCCTACAATGAGCAGTTCTTC.

The gene calls are TRBV7-6 and TRBJ2-2; weak D call: TRBD2 (5 bases). V was clipped by 3 bases and J by 0 bases, with 11 bases between them. Germline-derived CDR1 and CDR2 are SGHVS and FNYEAQ. The CDR3 totals 16 residues. CDR3 loop: CASSLRVNANTGELFF. CDR3 nucleotides: TGTGCCAGCAGCTTGAGGGTTAACGCGAACACCGGGGAGCTGTTTTTT.

This chain uses TRBV4-1 with TRBJ1-3; 10 nucleotides align to TRBD1. CDR3 length: 16 residues. Germline V gene sequence: CDR1 MGHRA, CDR2 YSYEKL. Trimming cost V 0 bases and J 2 bases; bases outside gene matches: 1. This chain's CDR3 is CASSQEGTGAGNTIYF. The DNA for the CDR3 is TGCGCCAGCAGCCAAGAAGGGACAGGGGCTGGAAACACCATATATTTT.

V is TRBV15 and J is TRBJ1-1, with D perhaps TRBD1 (6 bases). Germline CDR1 LNHNV, CDR2 YYDKDF (reference sequence). The CDR3 covers 14 residues. The V end lost 0 bases, the J end lost 7 bases, and 12 bases lay between the germline ends. Here the CDR3 reads CATSRETRGLEAFF. CDR3 DNA: TGTGCCACCAGCAGAGAAACCAGGGGTCTTGAAGCTTTCTTT.